This T cell receptor (beta chain) was obtained from a study of vaccination and CD4 T cells after COVID-19. Study at large: Each convalescent patient was PCR positive for SARS-CoV-2 on nasal swab; eight to ten cases were mild and one severe. Study-level points and caveats: Researchers report that a median approximately 86% of reactive clones in convalescent patients surfaced only post-vaccination.

A word on this clonotype: Its antigen is unknown.

At the Johns Hopkins FTIC core, DNA taken from cultured CD4+ T cells was sequenced by way of the Oncomine TCR Beta short-read assay. TCRdb fed the PCR reads into MiXCR, producing one record per CDR3 protein. The repertoire has 20,000 to 25,000 distinct CDR3 sequences, approximately 32% of them found once; the top ten carry more than 9.5%. The CDR3 is 13 residues long. CDR1 is MNHEY and CDR2 is SVGAGI in the germline V gene. The ends were cut back, 2 bases at V and 2 bases at J, with 6 bases in the middle. Sample time point: late sampling 161 to 241 days after vaccination in a few convalescent patients. Treatment reported: approximately 11-day PBMC culture with coronavirus spike peptide pools or control peptides (ViraFEST assay).

This rearrangement joins TRBV6-5 to TRBJ2-5; no firm D call. Source: CD4+ T cells from blood, cultured in vitro, taken about 7 months after SARS-CoV-2 vaccination. The TCR sequence derives from a human donor who had recovered from COVID-19. CDR3 in DNA: TGTGCCAGCAGTTACAAAGTGCAAGAGACCCAGTACTTC. This sequence encodes CASSYKVQETQYF.